The 7 T cell receptor beta chains presented below share a single source sample, sequenced in a study of T cell changes during pregnancy in multiple sclerosis. The protocol was immunoSEQ multiplex PCR, while the TCRdb copy is restricted to in-frame clones and leaves out a portion. The sample includes about 57,000 clones, roughly nine tenths of them seen just once. Sequences were derived from peripheral blood, sampled in the first trimester of pregnancy. The origin of the receptors is a female donor in good health, enrolled as a control in a pregnancy study.

The chain uses TRBV30 and TRBJ2-7, with 7 bases aligning to TRBD2. The V segment lost 1 base and the J segment 3 bases; nucleotides outside the gene matches: 0. This CDR3 contains 12 residues. Germline lookup yields CDR1 GTSNPN and CDR2 SVGIG (reference sequence). The CDR3 reads CAWSGGGYEQYF. The DNA for the CDR3 is TGTGCCTGGAGTGGGGGGGGCTACGAGCAGTACTTC.

This clone appeared once. The rearrangement uses TRBV7-8 and TRBJ2-7; tentative D call: TRBD1 (5 bases). V lost 4 bases to trimming and J lost 1 base, with 11 bases between them. The CDR3 extends over 14 amino acids. Germline CDR1 and CDR2: SGHVS and FQNEAQ. The CDR3 loop reads CASSYQGVSYEQYF. CDR3 nucleotide sequence: TGTGCCAGCAGCTACCAGGGTGTATCCTACGAGCAGTACTTC.

The J gene is TRBJ2-7, the V gene TRBV28; 7 bases map to TRBD1. V shed 4 bases and J 3 bases; nucleotides not matched to a gene: 15. Germline CDR1 MDHEN, CDR2 SYDVKM. The CDR3 is made up of 17 amino acids. The CDR3 nucleotides read TGTGCCAGCAGTTCCCATTCAGGGCTAGCAGGGGGCTACGAGCAGTACTTC. Translated: CASSSHSGLAGGYEQYF.

The rearrangement joins TRBV2 to TRBJ2-3; TRBD2 matches 7 bases. This CDR3 has 15 amino acids. Germline lookup yields CDR1 SNHLY and CDR2 FYNNEI. The V segment lost 4 bases and the J segment 3 bases; nucleotides outside the gene matches: 7. CDR3 sequence (DNA): TGTGCCAGCAGTGGGGCGGGAGTTAGGACAGATACGCAGTATTTT. Its protein product is CASSGAGVRTDTQYF.

The genes are TRBV7-9 and TRBJ2-7, with TRBD2 as a possible D gene (6 bases). Germline-derived CDR1 and CDR2 are SEHNR and FQNEAQ (reference sequence). The CDR3 is 13 residues long. Trimming left V 5 bases short and J 3 bases short, with 11 bases between. The chain's CDR3 is CASSPMGGYEQYF. The CDR3 DNA is TGTGCCAGCAGCCCAATGGGGGGCTACGAGCAGTACTTC.

V is TRBV6-4 and J is TRBJ2-1; tentative D call: TRBD2 (6 bases). Per the germline V gene, CDR1 is MRHNA and CDR2 is SNTAGT. The CDR3 is made up of 13 amino acids. V shed 3 bases and J shed 9 bases, with 12 bases lying between them. CDR3 sequence (DNA): TGTGCCAGCAGTGAGCGGGACTCCGGTGAGCAGTTCTTC. It encodes CASSERDSGEQFF.

The chain links TRBV7-2 to TRBJ2-1, with a possible D match to TRBD2 (6 bases). V was cut by 1 base and J by 6 bases, with 10 bases left in between. Germline CDR1 reads SGHTA; CDR2 reads FQGNSA. This CDR3 has 14 amino acids. The CDR3 nucleotides read TGTGCCAGCAGCTTAGTTATTAGCGGCAATGAGCAGTTCTTC. As protein: CASSLVISGNEQFF. Full variable domain (remainder filled in from reference TRBV7-2 and TRBJ2-1): GAGVSQSPSNKVTEKGKDVELRCDPISGHTALYWYRQSLGQGLEFLIYFQGNSAPDKSGLPSDRFSAERTGGSVSTLTIQRTQQEDSAVYLCASSLVISGNEQFFGPGTRLTVL.